Listed below are T cell receptor beta chains from one sample, sequenced in a study of T cell responses to AZD1222 COVID-19 vaccine. Here immunoSEQ multiplex PCR was the method, and the copy in TCRdb shows in-frame clones only, minus some. Altogether under 140,000 clones are present, just under 95% being singletons, with the ten largest covering about 2.5%. Specimen: peripheral blood, collected 28 days after the second AZD1222 dose. These TCRs come from an adult who received the AZD1222 COVID-19 vaccine. Each CDR3 is given with its conserved first and last residue. The D gene is left open where the match is weak. Expanded clones are given a class, and other clones once, few, many or no size at all.

size,J,D,V,CDR3,DNA
NA,TRBJ1-2,NA,TRBV5-5,CASSLGRGYGYTF,TGTGCCAGCAGCTTGGGACGGGGTTATGGCTACACCTTC
NA,TRBJ1-6,TRBD1,TRBV5-6,CASSADREPPLHF,TGTGCCAGCAGCGCGGACAGGGAACCACCCCTCCACTTT
once,TRBJ2-1,TRBD1,TRBV19,CASRRGQAYNEQFF,TGTGCCAGTAGGAGAGGACAGGCCTACAATGAGCAGTTCTTC
NA,TRBJ1-3,NA,TRBV4-3,CASSQVWGGWDTIYF,TGCGCCAGCAGCCAAGTGTGGGGTGGATGGGACACCATATATTTT
few,TRBJ1-2,NA,TRBV6-5,CASSSGGGYGYTF,TGTGCCAGCAGTTCGGGAGGCGGATATGGCTACACCTTC
NA,TRBJ1-1,TRBD1,TRBV5-1,CASSSIRTGGANFLSEAFF,TGCGCCAGCAGCTCAATCCGGACAGGGGGCGCGAATTTCCTATCTGAAGCTTTCTTT
NA,TRBJ1-1,TRBD1,TRBV5-4,CASSFPGGTEAFF,TGTGCCAGCAGCTTCCCAGGGGGCACTGAAGCTTTCTTT
NA,TRBJ2-3,NA,TRBV5-1,CASSGVAGIEDTQYF,TGCGCCAGCAGTGGGGTGGCTGGAATTGAGGATACGCAGTATTTT
NA,TRBJ1-6,TRBD1,TRBV6-5,CASSYSRSPDRVLHF,TGTGCCAGCAGTTACTCGAGGTCCCCCGACAGGGTCCTCCACTTT
NA,TRBJ2-3,NA,TRBV20-1,CSVGAWTQYF,TGCAGTGTAGGGGCGTGGACGCAGTATTTT
NA,TRBJ1-5,NA,TRBV18,CASSTARSEPQHF,TGTGCCAGCTCGACGGCTCGATCAGAGCCCCAGCATTTT
NA,TRBJ2-1,NA,TRBV18,CASSPTTIRVPYNEQFF,TGTGCCAGCTCACCGACGACGATCAGGGTTCCCTACAATGAGCAGTTCTTC
NA,TRBJ1-2,TRBD1,TRBV4-3,CASSQEYGTGGGDGYTF,TGCGCCAGCAGCCAAGAATACGGGACAGGGGGCGGCGATGGCTACACCTTC
NA,TRBJ2-1,NA,TRBV3-1/TRBV3-2,CASSQDLGTQFF,TGTGCCAGCAGCCAAGATCTAGGGACACAGTTCTTC
NA,TRBJ1-1,NA,TRBV6-6,CASRHLGTEAFF,TGTGCCAGCAGACACCTGGGCACTGAAGCTTTCTTT
NA,TRBJ1-2,TRBD1,TRBV9,CASTRDRGYGYTF,TGTGCCAGCACTAGAGACAGGGGCTATGGCTACACCTTC
NA,TRBJ2-3,NA,TRBV11-2,CASSLWVADTQYF,TGTGCCAGCAGCTTGTGGGTTGCAGATACGCAGTATTTT
NA,TRBJ2-1,NA,TRBV9,CASSVESGWSVNEQFF,TGTGCCAGCAGCGTAGAGTCAGGCTGGTCGGTCAATGAGCAGTTCTTC
NA,TRBJ2-2,NA,TRBV6-2/TRBV6-3,CASSTVWGDIENTGELFF,TGTGCCAGCAGCACTGTGTGGGGGGACATCGAGAACACCGGGGAGCTGTTTTTT
once,TRBJ1-2,TRBD1,TRBV2,CASTGQRYGYTF,TGTGCCAGCACGGGACAGCGTTATGGCTACACCTTC
once,TRBJ2-7,TRBD2,TRBV7-6,CASSLTSGGSYEQYF,TGTGCCAGCAGCTTAACGAGCGGGGGCTCCTACGAGCAGTACTTC
NA,TRBJ2-7,NA,TRBV28,CATTGGAGGNRQYF,TGTGCCACCACGGGGGGGGCAGGGGGAAATCGGCAGTACTTC
NA,TRBJ1-6,NA,TRBV6-5,CASSPIRNSPLHF,TGTGCCAGCAGTCCCATCCGTAATTCACCCCTCCACTTT
NA,TRBJ2-7,TRBD2,TRBV27,CASSSKVAGGGYEQYF,TGTGCCAGCAGTTCCAAGGTAGCGGGAGGGGGATACGAGCAGTACTTC
few,TRBJ2-2,TRBD1,TRBV10-3,CAISRTTGPANTGELFF,TGTGCCATCAGTAGGACGACAGGGCCGGCGAACACCGGGGAGCTGTTTTTT
NA,TRBJ2-3,NA,TRBV4-3,CASSQAKATSTDTQYF,TGCGCCAGCAGCCAAGCTAAGGCTACTAGCACAGATACGCAGTATTTT
NA,TRBJ2-7,TRBD1,TRBV4-3,CASSHLRPDRVTYEQYF,TGCGCCAGCAGCCACCTGAGACCGGACAGGGTGACCTACGAGCAGTACTTC
NA,TRBJ2-5,TRBD2,TRBV7-3,CASSPSGGQETQYF,TGTGCCAGCAGCCCCAGCGGGGGCCAAGAGACCCAGTACTTC
NA,TRBJ1-1,TRBD1,TRBV19,CASSPPGQGRTEAFF,TGTGCCAGTAGCCCTCCTGGACAGGGTCGGACTGAAGCTTTCTTT
once,TRBJ2-3,TRBD1,TRBV19,CASSRQGTQYF,TGTGCCAGTAGTAGACAGGGCACGCAGTATTTT
once,TRBJ1-3,NA,TRBV3-1/TRBV3-2,CASRNTIYF,TGTGCCAGCAGAAACACCATATATTTT
NA,TRBJ1-2,TRBD1,TRBV29-1,CSVTDRDRAYGYTF,TGCAGCGTGACCGATCGGGACAGGGCCTATGGCTACACCTTC
NA,TRBJ1-5,NA,TRBV6-6,CASSHGANQPQHF,TGTGCCAGCAGCCACGGAGCGAATCAGCCCCAGCATTTT
NA,TRBJ1-5,NA,TRBV7-9,CASSLDFSQPQHF,TGTGCCAGCAGCTTAGATTTTAGTCAGCCCCAGCATTTT
NA,TRBJ1-5,NA,TRBV18,CASSPETGVQGPQHF,TGTGCCAGCTCACCAGAAACCGGGGTTCAAGGGCCCCAGCATTTT
NA,TRBJ1-2,NA,TRBV12-3/TRBV12-4,CASRADRNYGYTF,TGTGCCAGCAGGGCCGACAGGAACTATGGCTACACCTTC
NA,TRBJ1-4,TRBD1,TRBV19,CASSLGTVSNEKLFF,TGTGCCAGTAGTTTGGGGACAGTTTCGAATGAAAAACTGTTTTTT
NA,TRBJ1-6,TRBD1,TRBV7-9,CASSLGTGWNSPLHF,TGTGCCAGCAGTTTAGGGACAGGGTGGAATTCACCCCTCCACTTT
NA,TRBJ2-6,NA,TRBV7-2,CASSLGAGSGANVLTF,TGTGCCAGCAGCTTAGGGGCAGGCTCTGGGGCCAACGTCCTGACTTTC
NA,TRBJ1-5,TRBD1,TRBV6-5,CASRGQGLQPQHF,TGTGCCAGCAGGGGACAGGGGCTCCAGCCCCAGCATTTT
NA,TRBJ2-2,NA,TRBV10-3,CAISQGLTGELFF,TGTGCCATCAGCCAGGGACTTACCGGGGAGCTGTTTTTT
NA,TRBJ1-6,NA,TRBV6-5,CASSFWNSPLHF,TGTGCCAGCAGTTTTTGGAATTCACCCCTCCACTTT
NA,TRBJ2-1,TRBD2,TRBV18,CASSGTSGGRNEQFF,TGTGCCAGCTCAGGGACTAGCGGGGGAAGAAATGAGCAGTTCTTC
NA,TRBJ2-7,NA,TRBV5-6,CASRRWAASYEQYF,TGTGCCAGCAGGAGGTGGGCCGCCAGCTACGAGCAGTACTTC
few,TRBJ2-2,NA,TRBV4-2,CASSLIATGELFF,TGTGCCAGCAGCTTGATTGCCACCGGGGAGCTGTTTTTT
NA,TRBJ2-3,TRBD1,TRBV5-4,CASSGADRGRDTQYF,TGTGCCAGCAGCGGAGCGGACAGGGGCAGAGATACGCAGTATTTT
NA,TRBJ1-2,TRBD1,TRBV7-2,CASSLALRQGAGGYTF,TGTGCCAGCAGCTTAGCGCTCCGGCAGGGGGCTGGGGGCTACACCTTC
NA,TRBJ1-2,NA,TRBV4-3,CASSQTVNYGYTF,TGCGCCAGCAGCCAAACGGTTAACTATGGCTACACCTTC
NA,TRBJ1-1,NA,TRBV6-5,CASSLHQGGAEAFF,TGTGCCAGCAGCCTTCACCAAGGGGGAGCTGAAGCTTTCTTT
NA,TRBJ1-5,NA,TRBV7-2,CASSLIRINQPQHF,TGTGCCAGCAGCCTCATCAGGATCAATCAGCCCCAGCATTTT
NA,TRBJ2-1,NA,TRBV5-5,CASSLASGIYNEQFF,TGTGCCAGCAGCTTGGCCTCCGGCATCTACAATGAGCAGTTCTTC
once,TRBJ2-1,NA,TRBV7-2,CASSLAIWQVVYNEQFF,TGTGCCAGCAGCTTAGCTATCTGGCAGGTAGTCTACAATGAGCAGTTCTTC
NA,TRBJ1-1,NA,TRBV6-2/TRBV6-3,CASSLNRVTEAFF,TGTGCCAGCAGCCTCAACAGGGTAACTGAAGCTTTCTTT
NA,TRBJ2-2,NA,TRBV7-6,CASSLTGQGWNTGELFF,TGTGCCAGCAGCCTAACGGGCCAGGGCTGGAACACCGGGGAGCTGTTTTTT